The 19 T cell receptor beta chains reported below all come from one sample, sequenced in a study of vaccination effects on CD4 cells after COVID-19. The repertoire was sequenced with immunoSEQ multiplex PCR; TCRdb's copy has only in-frame clones and lacks some. The sample lists about 48,000 clones, about 67% occurring once. Their antigens remain unidentified. With roughly nine days of culture completed, CD4+ T cells were isolated. The source was CD4+ T cells from PBMCs cultured without peptide, collected before COVID-19 vaccination. The receptors were sampled from a human donor who received a COVID-19 vaccine.

Remarks on this clone: The identical CDR3 is also encoded by other nucleotide sequences in the sample. This chain links TRBV18 with TRBJ2-3; D is unresolved. The V gene's germline CDR1 is KGHSH and CDR2 LQKENI. V was pared by 0 bases and J by 0 bases, with 1 base between. The length of the CDR3 is 13 residues. The CDR3 reads CASSPPSTDTQYF. CDR3 sequence (DNA): TGTGCCAGCTCACCACCTAGCACAGATACGCAGTATTTT.

The chain couples TRBV4-3 to TRBJ1-3; D not resolved. This CDR3 contains 18 residues. Per the germline V gene, CDR1 is LGHNA and CDR2 is YSLEER. V lost 0 bases and J lost 4, with 19 bases in between. CDR3 DNA sequence: TGCGCCAGCAGCCAAGACAGGCAAGGGAGGCTAGTCGGAAACACCATATATTTT. Protein product: CASSQDRQGRLVGNTIYF.

The chain couples TRBV6-1 to TRBJ2-5; 7 bases are a match to TRBD2. This CDR3 contains 19 residues. The germline V gene has CDR1 MNHNS and CDR2 SASEGT. V lost 4 bases to trimming and J lost 5 bases; unmatched junction nucleotides: 22. The CDR3 DNA reads as TGTGCCAGCAGTGCCCTTTTGAAGGCGCGGGAGCGATTTGAGGAGACCCAGTACTTC. This translates into CASSALLKARERFEETQYF.

This clone was counted once. The chain has TRBV4-3 and TRBJ2-5; no clear D gene. Trimming stripped 1 base from V and 4 bases from J, with 13 bases between. This CDR3 has 15 amino acids. Germline V gene data show CDR1 as LGHNA and CDR2 as YSLEER. CDR3 residues: CASSQAIGQRETQYF. The CDR3 bases are TGCGCCAGCAGCCAAGCTATTGGTCAGCGAGAGACCCAGTACTTC.

The chain carries TRBV5-4 and TRBJ1-2, with a tentative D call TRBD1 (5 bases). Germline V gives CDR1 SGHNT, CDR2 YYREEE (reference sequence). Trimming took 3 bases from V and 4 from J, leaving 16 bases between them. The CDR3 is 15 residues long. The CDR3 region is CASSSRPQGIYGYTF. In DNA form, the CDR3 reads TGTGCCAGCAGCTCCCGGCCTCAGGGTATCTATGGCTACACCTTC.

J is TRBJ2-7 and V is TRBV6-5; D perhaps matches TRBD1 (6 bases). Germline V gene sequence: CDR1 MNHEY, CDR2 SVGAGI. The length of the CDR3 is 15 residues. The V gene lost 2 bases and the J gene lost 6 bases, with 17 bases spanning the gap. In DNA, the CDR3 is TGTGCCAGCAGTTACGCGGGCGAGGGGGTGCGCGAGCAGTACTTC. Translating it yields CASSYAGEGVREQYF.

This clone was picked up a small number of times. The chain carries TRBV21-1 and TRBJ1-6. TRBV21-1 is a known pseudogene. This CDR3 has 14 amino acids. CDR3 protein: CASSKGVKSSPLHF. The DNA of the CDR3 is TGTGCCAGCAGCAAAGGGGTAAAGAGTTCACCCCTCCACTTT.

This clone turned up a few times. J is TRBJ1-5 and V is TRBV10-3; D is ambiguous. Germline assignment: CDR1 ENHRY and CDR2 SYGVKD. V was pared by 3 bases and J by 2 bases, with 5 bases between. The length of the CDR3 is 13 residues. Here the CDR3 reads CAISERGNQPQHF. In DNA, the CDR3 is TGTGCCATCAGTGAAAGGGGCAATCAGCCCCAGCATTTT.

The J gene is TRBJ2-3, the V gene TRBV27, with D tentatively TRBD1 (6 bases). Trimming left V 6 bases short and J 3 bases short, with 19 bases between. The germline V gene encodes CDR1 MNHEY and CDR2 SMNVEV (reference sequence). The CDR3 covers 16 residues. CDR3 sequence reads: CASRAPVDRSTDTQYF. The CDR3 DNA follows: TGTGCCAGCAGGGCCCCGGTGGACAGATCGACAGATACGCAGTATTTT.

The genes are TRBV30 and TRBJ2-7, with D unresolved. The V and J ends lost 1 base and 4 bases respectively, with 14 bases between them. In germline, CDR1 is GTSNPN, CDR2 SVGIG (reference sequence). This CDR3 is 14 amino acids long. The CDR3 nucleotides are TGTGCCTGGAGTGGAGACCGGGCCTTATACGAGCAGTACTTC. This sequence encodes CAWSGDRALYEQYF.

The CDR3 is CASSRDVMNTEAFF. CDR3 sequence (DNA): TGTGCCAGCAGCCGGGACGTCATGAACACTGAAGCTTTCTTT. This chain links TRBV6-5 with TRBJ1-1; D might be TRBD1 (5 bases). The CDR3 runs to 14 residues. V was clipped by 6 bases and J by 0 bases, with 11 bases between them. Germline-derived CDR1 and CDR2 are MNHEY and SVGAGI.

This clone was found a few times. The J gene is TRBJ1-2, the V gene TRBV20-1, with 7 positions matching TRBD1. CDR1 and CDR2 from the germline V gene are DFQATT and SNEGSKA (reference sequence). The junction had 6 bases not matched to a gene; V was cut back by 7 bases and J by 7 bases. CDR3 length equals 11 residues. CDR3 nucleotides: TGCAGTGGCGACAGGGACTCTGGCTACACCTTC. Encoded protein: CSGDRDSGYTF.

This clone was counted only a few times. The chain couples TRBV13 to TRBJ1-2; a possible D gene is TRBD1 (5 bases). The ends were cut back, 3 bases at V and 7 bases at J, with 15 bases in the middle. CDR3 length: 14 amino acids. Germline values: CDR1 PRHDT, CDR2 FYEKMQ (reference sequence). The CDR3 here is CASSLLLGRAGYTF. DNA of the CDR3: TGTGCCAGCAGCTTGTTGTTAGGCAGGGCTGGCTACACCTTC.

V and J are TRBV5-4 and TRBJ2-3, with 7 bases fitting TRBD1. Looked up from germline, CDR1 is SGHNT and CDR2 is YYREEE (reference sequence). CDR3 length: 14 residues. Trimming at V came to 1 base and at J to 5 bases, leaving 4 bases not matched to a gene. CDR3 DNA: TGTGCCAGCAGCTTGAGGGGGCTTGGAGATACGCAGTATTTT. Its protein is CASSLRGLGDTQYF.

The chain links TRBV27 to TRBJ2-5; D may be TRBD2 (6 bases). V was clipped by 3 bases and J by 5 bases, with 16 bases between them. CDR1 is MNHEY and CDR2 is SMNVEV in the germline V gene (reference sequence). The CDR3 totals 15 residues. In DNA form, the CDR3 reads TGTGCCAGCAGTTTGGTGGAGGGTTCGAAGGAGACCCAGTACTTC. Protein: CASSLVEGSKETQYF.

This chain links TRBV12-2 with TRBJ2-7; TRBD1, the table's D call, was not compared with the DNA. TRBV12-2 is described as a pseudogene. The CDR3 spans 16 residues. Here the CDR3 reads CASRSIPRTDLYEQYF. CDR3 bases: TGTGCAAGTCGCTCCATTCCCCGGACAGACTTATACGAGCAGTACTTC.

The chain links TRBV19 to TRBJ2-6; D tentatively fits TRBD1 or TRBD2 (5 bases each). The CDR3 is made up of 14 amino acids. The ends were cut back, 0 bases at V and 5 bases at J, with 5 bases in the middle. Germline CDR1 LNHDA, CDR2 SQIVND (reference sequence). CDR3 sequence reads: CASSIEGRANVLTF. Here the CDR3 DNA reads TGTGCCAGTAGTATAGAGGGACGGGCCAACGTCCTGACTTTC.

This chain links TRBV11-3 with TRBJ2-1, with 9 bases identical to TRBD1. The V and J ends lost 6 bases and 0 bases, in that order; junction bases with no gene match: 6. CDR3 length: 16 residues. Germline loops: CDR1 SGHNT, CDR2 YENEEA. Written as DNA, the CDR3 is TGTGCCAGCAGTCGCAGACAGGGGGACTCCTACAATGAGCAGTTCTTC. It specifies CASSRRQGDSYNEQFF.

This chain uses TRBV24-1 with TRBJ2-7; TRBD1 matches 9 bases. V shed 7 bases and J 5 bases; nucleotides not matched to a gene: 5. CDR1 and CDR2 (germline): KGHDR, SFDVKD. The CDR3 has 13 residues. The CDR3 protein is CATSRTGVHEQYF. CDR3 bases: TGTGCCACCAGCCGGACAGGGGTCCACGAGCAGTACTTC.